This record looks at one TCR beta chain sequence and its context. A far larger clone is one base from this, pointing to a likely read error. This likely comes from a read error, as the CDR3 has no conserved phenylalanine or tryptophan at its end. The J segment lost 0 bases and the V segment lost 8 bases, leaving 11 bases of the junction unmatched. The CDR3 is made up of 16 amino acids. These data belong to a study of low-dose radiotherapy and immunotherapy resistance in tumors. Background on the study: Intravenously given cyclophosphamide 200 mg/m2 followed a two-week schedule that placed each dose one day before radiation and immunotherapy. Patients took aspirin 300 mg by mouth once daily. This continued for four cycles, starting on cycle 1 day 1.

TRAV and TRBV primers primed cDNA for both TCRalpha and TCRbeta. A constant-region primer paired with the V-primer adapter amplified TCRs over approximately 18 PCR cycles. Each CDR3 protein gets one entry after TCRdb re-called the reads with MiXCR. This table holds 40,000 or so distinct CDR3 sequences, around 20% found once. Noted time point: after trial treatment. Treatment given: LDRT plus nivolumab, ipilimumab, low-dose cyclophosphamide and aspirin (RACIN trial). The chain is built from TRBV5-3 and TRBJ2-3; TRBD1 aligns across 8 bases. TRBV5-3 is annotated as an ORF whose role is uncertain. Specimen: PBMCs, collected after low-dose radiotherapy plus immunotherapy. The clonotype originates from a female donor with ovarian cancer. CDR3 protein: CASTLEWTGSTDTQYV. DNA for the CDR3: TGTGCCAGCACCCTAGAATGGACAGGGAGCACAGATACGCAGTATGTT.